This T cell receptor beta chain stems from a study of shared clonotypes between healthy human individuals. Worth noting for this clone: Its cognate antigen is unknown.

For every subset, genomic DNA was evenly distributed across several immunoSEQ plates. With ten immunoSEQ deep assay plates, unsorted PBMC DNA underwent sequencing. Original processing methods: ImmunoSEQ output lacked quality scores and full-length reads, limiting matched filtering. Data came from immunoSEQ multiplex PCR; TCRdb stores just in-frame clones and leaves some out. V and J calls plus clone size are reproduced from that table; the DNA served to infer D and trimming. This table has about 520,000 clones, around 85% appearing once. Study-level points and caveats: Limited genetic and exposure-history diversity came from having few donors.

The CDR3 runs to 15 residues. Deletions cut 4 bases from V and 2 bases from J, with 14 bases between. Germline-derived CDR1 and CDR2 are MGHRA and YSYEKL. The receptor was isolated from a woman between 40 and 55 years old in good health. Some clones in this sample may be carry-over from other donors' samples. The chain uses TRBV4-1 and TRBJ2-5; D is unresolved. Sequenced material: PBMCs. CDR3 sequence: CASSPRQTGQETQYF. The DNA for the CDR3 is TGCGCCAGCAGCCCACGACAAACCGGACAAGAGACCCAGTACTTC.